The present T cell receptor beta chain was sequenced within a study of cytotoxic CD8 clonotypes in ibrutinib-treated CLL (dated by TCRdb to the early 2020s). Study-level background: The cohort included some 14 treatment-naive and ten to eleven relapsed/refractory patients; 17 to 18 were IGHV unmutated. Responses were partial in roughly 25 patients and complete in 2; after median around 66 months follow-up, about 14 stayed in remission and about twelve progressed. The response samples were drawn at a median of 12 months into treatment, with a range of roughly 6 to 40 months. Samples averaged approximately 260,000 productive templates and 94,082 productive rearrangements. Longitudinal samples were obtainable from about 30% of the roughly 90 participants in the trial. Cryopreserved peripheral blood mononuclear cells were obtained prior to treatment, at the time of response, and at either disease progression or sustained remission.

Comment on this clone: Its antigen specificity is not known. Qualities for individual bases were not recorded, and no much larger clone is one base off.

Each clonotype received, on average, 10x coverage in deep resolution sequencing performed on a MiSeq, where the target depth lay between 1 in 1 million and 1 in 200,000 T cells. The immunoSEQ hsTCRB Kit was used to generate the TCR beta libraries. Per the source publication's procedure: Data were analyzed with ImmunoSEQ Data Assistant and ImmunoSEQ Analyzer, with V, D and J genes assigned per IMGT definitions. Clonality, with values ranging from 0 to 1, was calculated as one minus the normalized Shannon entropy of productive rearrangement frequencies. Only overrepresented clonotypes making up at least 0.05% of each patient's repertoire were included in the public clonotype analysis. Repertoires from about a dozen age-matched healthy donors in immuneACCESS were used as clonality controls. As stored in TCRdb, this immuneACCESS dataset retains in-frame rearrangements with V and J assigned. A fraction of the clones does not appear; measured against another copy, unresolved V genes explain less than half of the discrepancy, and the remainder lacks a known reason. V and J calls and clone size come straight from that table; D and trimming were deduced from the DNA. The sample includes 300,000 to 350,000 clones, with around four fifths observed a single time. The top ten hold 6.5% to 8.5% of the sample.

The germline V gene (reference sequence) sets CDR1 to SGHKS and CDR2 to YYEKEE. The CDR3 numbers 14 residues from cysteine through phenylalanine. Only the CDR3 DNA is retained, 42 bases long and in frame from the first base. V gives up 0 bases and J gives up 2 bases, and the segment between their germline ends measures 7 bases. Around 1.8 micrograms of genomic DNA were extracted from cryopreserved PBMCs for TCR beta library preparation. Longitudinal blood samples from CLL patients receiving ibrutinib monotherapy were subjected to high-throughput TCR beta sequencing. The patients were enrolled in a single-center, open-label phase 2 trial of ibrutinib monotherapy. Study-wide findings and limitations: An increase in clonality was observed at ibrutinib response, with clonality remaining stable during sustained remission and falling back toward baseline at progression. Sampling times were not matched between sustained-remission and progressing patients, and lymph node repertoires were not studied. Baseline clonality exceeded that of age-matched healthy donors and correlated strongly with circulating CD8+ T-cell counts. Public clonotypes were rare and either contracted or stayed stable during treatment, and the rise in clonality at ibrutinib response reflected the expansion of private clonotypes.

The receptor comes from a human donor with chronic lymphocytic leukemia. Sequenced here: PBMCs, sampled before ibrutinib treatment. Recombination joined TRBV5-5 with TRBJ2-3; no D segment can be confidently identified. Read as DNA, the sequence is TGTGCCAGCAGCTTGGAGAGATACACAGATACGCAGTATTTT. This translates into CASSLERYTDTQYF.